The rows below give T cell receptor beta chains drawn from one sample of a study of blood T cell repertoires in COVID-19. TCRdb keeps only in-frame clones here, not all; method: immunoSEQ multiplex PCR. The repertoire consists of fewer than 15,000 clones, with around 92% occurring once and the leading ten covering under 9%. What was sequenced was peripheral blood. All receptors derive from a human donor with active COVID-19. The donor label of this sample is uncertain. Both conserved end residues are part of each CDR3. A D gene is named only where the DNA matches it firmly. The listing skips clone size in some rows; elsewhere it reads once, few, many or a size class.

TRBV27	.	TRBJ1-1	.	TGTGCCCCCACCCGAGGGAGGAGGACTGAAGCTTTCTTT	CAPTRGRRTEAFF
TRBV11-2	.	TRBJ2-3	once	TGTGCCAGCAGCTTAGATCCCGGGAGTGACACAGATACGCAGTATTTT	CASSLDPGSDTDTQYF
TRBV6-5	.	TRBJ1-2	.	TGTGCCAGCAGTAGAACAGGCCTTTCTGGCTATGGCTACACCTTC	CASSRTGLSGYGYTF
TRBV4-1	TRBD1	TRBJ2-7	.	TGCGCCAGCAGCCAAGGCCAGGGACAGGGGGGCTACGAGCAGTACTTC	CASSQGQGQGGYEQYF
TRBV27	TRBD1	TRBJ2-1	.	TGTGCCAGCAGAGCCACAGGGGTGCGATACAATGAGCAGTTCTTC	CASRATGVRYNEQFF
TRBV19	.	TRBJ2-4	.	TGTGCCAGTAGTCCCAATGGGTTAGGCGGACAATTGAGAGCCAAAAACATTCAGTACTTC	CASSPNGLGGQLRAKNIQYF
TRBV5-1	TRBD1	TRBJ2-3	.	TGCGCCAGCAGCTTTAGGGGACGAGACAGGGTTGTGGGCACAGATACGCAGTATTTT	CASSFRGRDRVVGTDTQYF
TRBV5-1	TRBD2	TRBJ2-7	once	TGCGCCAGCAGCTACCGGGGGGGCGAGCAGTACTTC	CASSYRGGEQYF
TRBV5-6	TRBD1	TRBJ1-2	.	TGTGCCAGCAGCTTGCAGGGGGCGGGTGGCTACACCTTC	CASSLQGAGGYTF
TRBV21-1	.	TRBJ2-3	.	TGTGCCAGCAGCAAATTCCAGGCCACAGATACGCAGTATTTT	CASSKFQATDTQYF
TRBV19	TRBD1	TRBJ2-7	.	TGTGCCAGTAGTACCCGGACAGGTACTGCCTACGAGCAGTACTTC	CASSTRTGTAYEQYF
TRBV5-1	TRBD1	TRBJ1-3	.	TGCGCCAGCAGCTGGGGGACAGCTGGAAACACCATATATTTT	CASSWGTAGNTIYF
TRBV15	TRBD2	TRBJ2-3	.	TGTGCCACCAGCATCGGGGGGTCAGGTACAGATACGCAGTATTTT	CATSIGGSGTDTQYF
TRBV10-3	TRBD2	TRBJ2-3	.	TGTGCCATCAGAAGCGGGGGGGCCACAGATACGCAGTATTTT	CAIRSGGATDTQYF
TRBV4-3	.	TRBJ2-5	.	TGCGCCAGCAGCCAGTCGACAGGAACAGACTGGGAGACCCAGTACTTC	CASSQSTGTDWETQYF
TRBV5-1	.	TRBJ1-1	.	TGCGCCAGCAGCCATGCAGGGGACACTGAAGCTTTCTTT	CASSHAGDTEAFF
TRBV24-1	TRBD1	TRBJ1-3	few	TGTGCCACCAGTGGCACGGGACAGAGCAGTACTTTCTCTGGAAACACCATATATTTT	CATSGTGQSSTFSGNTIYF
TRBV20-1	.	TRBJ2-5	.	TGCAGTGCTAGTTTTGCGGGGGCGCAAACCGTGGAGACCCAGTACTTC	CSASFAGAQTVETQYF
TRBV14	.	TRBJ1-2	once	TGTGCCAGCAGCCAAGATTACAGAATCTATGGCTACACCTTC	CASSQDYRIYGYTF
TRBV13	TRBD2	TRBJ2-7	.	TGTGCCAGCAGCCGGACTAGAGGTGGCGAGCAGTACTTC	CASSRTRGGEQYF
TRBV5-6	.	TRBJ1-2	.	TGTGCCAGCAGCTTGGCTCGGGAAGTTGGCTACACCTTC	CASSLAREVGYTF
TRBV10-1	.	TRBJ2-2	.	TGCGCCAGCAGTGACCTGACCGGGGAGCTGTTTTTT	CASSDLTGELFF
TRBV11-3	TRBD1	TRBJ2-7	once	TGTGCCAGCAGCTTAGGAGGACAGGCGACCTACGAGCAGTACTTC	CASSLGGQATYEQYF
TRBV19	.	TRBJ1-2	.	TGTGCCACCCGGGAGAATGGCTACACCTTC	CATRENGYTF
TRBV6-4	.	TRBJ1-1	.	TGTGCCAGCGGCTTGAGAACAGGACGTAGAAGTGAAGCTTTCTTT	CASGLRTGRRSEAFF
TRBV5-1	TRBD1	TRBJ1-2	.	TGCGCCAGCAGAATACGTACCGGGGGACAGGGGGCTTACACCTTC	CASRIRTGGQGAYTF
TRBV11-2	TRBD2	TRBJ2-3	.	TGTGCCAGCAGCTTCACTAGCGGGGTGATCACAGATACGCAGTATTTT	CASSFTSGVITDTQYF
TRBV5-1	.	TRBJ2-3	.	TGCGCCAGCAGCTTTGCGGGGCGTAGCACAGATACGCAGTATTTT	CASSFAGRSTDTQYF
TRBV24-1	TRBD1	TRBJ1-5	once	TGTGCCACCAGTGTCGGACAGGGTGGTCAGCCCCAGCATTTT	CATSVGQGGQPQHF
TRBV28	TRBD1	TRBJ2-7	.	TGTGCCAGCAACCCCCATGACAGGGCCCACGAGCAGTACTTC	CASNPHDRAHEQYF
TRBV28	.	TRBJ1-2	.	TGTGCCAGCTCCATCCGGGGGGCTTCCTATGGCTACACCTTC	CASSIRGASYGYTF
TRBV12-5	.	TRBJ1-2	few	TGTGCTAGTGGTTTGGCACTATCGGGAGGCTACACCTTC	CASGLALSGGYTF
TRBV5-4	TRBD2	TRBJ2-5	.	TGTGCCAGCAGCATGGGACTAGCGGGACTAGAGACCCAGTACTTC	CASSMGLAGLETQYF
TRBV6-1	TRBD2	TRBJ2-1	.	TGTGCCAGCAGTGAAGGGACTAGAGTAAATGAGCAGTTCTTC	CASSEGTRVNEQFF
TRBV6-2/TRBV6-3	TRBD1	TRBJ1-5	.	TGTGCCAGCAGTGACATGGGGACAGGGAGCAATCAGCCCCAGCATTTT	CASSDMGTGSNQPQHF
TRBV6-5	TRBD2	TRBJ2-5	.	TGTGCCAGCAGAAATAGCGGGAGTCAAGAGACCCAGTACTTC	CASRNSGSQETQYF
TRBV30	TRBD1	TRBJ1-6	.	TGTGCCTGGAGGCTCGGGACAGGGCGCTCACCCCTCCACTTT	CAWRLGTGRSPLHF
TRBV3-1/TRBV3-2	.	TRBJ1-4	.	TGTGCCAGCAGCCGTCGGGTCCAAAATGAAAAACTGTTTTTT	CASSRRVQNEKLFF
TRBV27	TRBD1	TRBJ2-7	.	TGTGCCAGCAGGCAGGGGGCGGGGTCCTACGAGCAGTACTTC	CASRQGAGSYEQYF
TRBV19	.	TRBJ1-1	.	TGTGCCAGTAGTTCGCCGGGACAATCCACTGAAGCTTTCTTT	CASSSPGQSTEAFF
TRBV7-2	TRBD2	TRBJ2-7	.	TGTGCCAGCAGCATTAGCGGGAGCTCCTACGAGCAGTACTTC	CASSISGSSYEQYF
TRBV7-9	.	TRBJ2-2	.	TGTGCCAGCAGCGTATACCAGGAGAACACCGGGGAGCTGTTTTTT	CASSVYQENTGELFF
TRBV6-5	.	TRBJ2-2	.	TGTGCCAGCAGGGTAAACTTCAACACCGGGGAGCTGTTTTTT	CASRVNFNTGELFF
TRBV28	.	TRBJ2-7	.	TGTGCCAGCAGTCGGCGGGGATCCTACGGACAGTACTTC	CASSRRGSYGQYF
TRBV28	.	TRBJ1-1	.	TGTGCCAGCAGTTTAGACCCACGGGGGGGCACTGAAGCTTTCTTT	CASSLDPRGGTEAFF